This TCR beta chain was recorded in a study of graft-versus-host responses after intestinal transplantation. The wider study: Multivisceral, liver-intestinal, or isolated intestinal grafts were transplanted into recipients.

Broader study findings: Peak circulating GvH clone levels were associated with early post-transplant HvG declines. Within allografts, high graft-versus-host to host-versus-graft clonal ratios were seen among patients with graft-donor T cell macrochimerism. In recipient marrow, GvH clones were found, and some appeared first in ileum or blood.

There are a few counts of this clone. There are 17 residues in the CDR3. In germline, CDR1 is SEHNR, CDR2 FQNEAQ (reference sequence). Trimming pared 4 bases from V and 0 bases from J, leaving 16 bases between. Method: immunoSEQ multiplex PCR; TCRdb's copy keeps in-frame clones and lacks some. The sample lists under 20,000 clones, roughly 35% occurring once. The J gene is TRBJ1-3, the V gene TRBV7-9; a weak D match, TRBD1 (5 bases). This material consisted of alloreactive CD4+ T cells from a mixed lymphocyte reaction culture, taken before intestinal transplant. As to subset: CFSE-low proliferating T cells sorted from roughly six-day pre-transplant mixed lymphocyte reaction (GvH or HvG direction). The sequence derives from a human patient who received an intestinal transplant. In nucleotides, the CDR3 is TGTGCCAGCAGCTCCAAACAGGTCCTCTTCTCTGGAAACACCATATATTTT. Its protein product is CASSSKQVLFSGNTIYF.